What follows are 14 T cell receptor beta chains derived from one specimen sequenced in a study of human T cells and chemical hapten exposure. TCRdb itself ran the RACE reads through MiXCR, one entry per CDR3 protein. Seen here are about 80,000 distinct CDR3 sequences, about a tenth observed once, and the top ten hold around 1.5%. The sample's time point: patch test 1, 2 weeks after DPC sensitization. Treatment meaning: therapeutic diphenylcyclopropenone sensitization with weekly scalp DPC. Specimen: whole blood, collected in connection with sensitization to the hapten diphenylcyclopropenone (DPC). The receptors come from a woman between 45 and 60 years old with alopecia areata. Some clones in this sample may be carry-over from other donors' samples.

The V call is TRBV19, the J call TRBJ2-5, with no clear D. Germline V gene data show CDR1 as LNHDA and CDR2 as SQIVND (reference sequence). CDR3 length: 12 residues. Trimming left V 5 bases short and J 3 bases short, with 7 bases between. Here the CDR3 DNA reads TGTGCCAGTAGTGAAGGGAAAGAGACCCAGTACTTC. Translation: CASSEGKETQYF. Based on the CDR3 plus reference TRBV19 and TRBJ2-5, the full variable domain is DGGITQSPKYLFRKEGQNVTLSCEQNLNHDAMYWYRQDPGQGLRLIYYSQIVNDFQKGDIAEGYSVSREKKESFPLTVTSAQKNPTAFYLCASSEGKETQYFGPGTRLLVL.

The chain has TRBV5-1 and TRBJ2-1; 9 bases match TRBD1. This CDR3 is 14 amino acids long. V lost 3 bases, J lost 8 bases, and 6 bases stayed unmatched. From germline, CDR1 is SGHRS and CDR2 YFSETQ. The CDR3 spells CASSSGTGSHEQFF. The CDR3 DNA is TGCGCCAGCAGCTCCGGGACAGGGTCGCATGAGCAGTTCTTC.

There are many counts of this clonotype. The chain carries TRBV7-8 and TRBJ2-7, with a tentative D call TRBD2 (5 bases). Germline V gene lookup returns CDR1 SGHVS and CDR2 FQNEAQ. The CDR3 length is 14 residues. V dropped 3 bases and J dropped 6 bases, with 15 bases sitting between them. The CDR3 DNA sequence: TGTGCCAGCAGCTTGCGGACTTCGGCCAGCGAGCAGTACTTC. Its protein product is CASSLRTSASEQYF. The whole variable domain, filled in from reference TRBV7-8 and TRBJ2-7, reads GAGVSQSPRYKVAKRGQDVALRCDPISGHVSLFWYQQALGQGPEFLTYFQNEAQLDKSGLPSDRFFAERPEGSVSTLKIQRTQQEDSAVYLCASSLRTSASEQYFGPGTRLTVT.

The chain couples TRBV11-2 to TRBJ2-3; TRBD2 matches at 7 bases. Per germline, CDR1 SGHAT and CDR2 FQNNGV. The CDR3 totals 16 residues. V lost 1 base, J lost 0 bases, and 4 bases stayed unmatched. In DNA form, the CDR3 reads TGTGCCAGCAGCTTAGGGACTAGGCCTAGCACAGATACGCAGTATTTT. This translates into CASSLGTRPSTDTQYF.

This chain uses TRBV4-3 with TRBJ2-3, with TRBD1 as a possible D gene (6 bases). Germline values: CDR1 LGHNA, CDR2 YSLEER. The CDR3 extends over 15 amino acids. Trimming left V 3 bases short and J 1 base short, with 11 bases between. This CDR3 reads CASSQAGAGTDTQYF. The CDR3 nucleotides are TGCGCCAGCAGCCAGGCAGGGGCCGGCACAGATACGCAGTATTTT.

The chain is built from TRBV25-1 and TRBJ1-2; D may be TRBD1 (6 bases). The CDR3 has 15 amino acids. V dropped 2 bases and J dropped 7 bases, with 17 bases sitting between them. The germline V gene encodes CDR1 MGHDK and CDR2 SYGVNS. CDR3 coding DNA: TGTGCCAGCAGTGAACCCGGAGGGGGGGCTCGTGGCTACACCTTC. Translation: CASSEPGGGARGYTF.

This clonotype was seen a handful of times. The CDR3 loop reads CASSRGNQPQHF. DNA for the CDR3: TGTGCCAGTAGTAGGGGAAATCAGCCCCAGCATTTT. The chain combines TRBV19 with TRBJ1-5; D unclear. The germline V gene encodes CDR1 LNHDA and CDR2 SQIVND (reference sequence). The CDR3 contains 12 residues. V shed 4 bases and J shed 4 bases, with 5 bases lying between them.

The CDR3 reads CASSSPGQSVDTQYF. CDR3 bases: TGTGCCAGCAGCTCACCGGGACAGAGTGTAGATACGCAGTATTTT. V gene TRBV7-9 combines with J gene TRBJ2-3; 7 bases align to TRBD1. The ends lost 4 bases at V and 5 bases at J; junction bases unmatched: 9. This CDR3 has 15 amino acids. Germline assignment: CDR1 SEHNR and CDR2 FQNEAQ (reference sequence). The full variable domain, completed using reference TRBV7-9 and TRBJ2-3, is DTGVSQNPRHKITKRGQNVTFRCDPISEHNRLYWYRQTLGQGPEFLTYFQNEAQLEKSRLLSDRFSAERPKGSFSTLEIQRTEQGDSAMYLCASSSPGQSVDTQYFGPGTRLTVL.

This clonotype was seen more than once but under ten times. V is TRBV12-3 or TRBV12-4 and J is TRBJ2-7, with 8 bases that match TRBD2. This CDR3 is built from 14 residues. With 3 bases clipped from V and 2 bases from J, the junction kept 3 bases outside the gene matches. The CDR3 nucleotides are TGTGCCAGCAGTTTGCGGCGGGGGGCCTACGAGCAGTACTTC. Residues: CASSLRRGAYEQYF.

The gene calls are TRBV12-3 or TRBV12-4 and TRBJ1-6, with TRBD1 matching over 9 bases. V was pared by 5 bases and J by 9 bases, with 5 bases of the junction left unmatched. The CDR3 contains 14 residues. The CDR3 DNA follows: TGTGCCAGCAGTCCCCGGACAGGGGTTTCACCCCTCCACTTT. Its translation: CASSPRTGVSPLHF.

This sequence joins TRBV20-1 and TRBJ2-7; 9 nucleotides agree with TRBD2. J was trimmed by 6 bases and V by 7 bases; bases with no gene match: 13. The CDR3 is 14 amino acids. CDR1 is DFQATT and CDR2 is SNEGSKA in the germline V gene (reference sequence). DNA of the CDR3: TGCAGTGTTCCCCCTGGGGGACTAGCCGGCGAGCAGTACTTC. It yields the protein CSVPPGGLAGEQYF.

This clonotype was observed at least ten times. The chain employs TRBV19 and TRBJ2-1, with 9 bases fitting TRBD1. The length of the CDR3 is 14 residues. In germline, CDR1 is LNHDA, CDR2 SQIVND (reference sequence). V shed 6 bases, J shed 7 bases, and the junction held 7 bases outside the gene matches. The CDR3 DNA follows: TGTGCCAGTAGCCGGGGACAGGGCTGGAATGAGCAGTTCTTC. Its translation: CASSRGQGWNEQFF.

This clonotype was picked up a small number of times. V usage is TRBV5-4 and J usage is TRBJ1-2; D might be TRBD1 (5 bases). V gave up 7 bases and J gave up 8 bases, with 18 bases separating them. The V gene's germline CDR1 is SGHNT and CDR2 YYREEE (reference sequence). This CDR3 is built from 13 residues. CDR3 in amino acids: CASAVRGLEGYTF. The CDR3 bases are TGTGCCAGCGCTGTGAGGGGATTGGAGGGCTACACCTTC.

This chain connects TRBV7-3 to TRBJ2-2, with 14 bases identical to TRBD2. CDR1 is SGHTA and CDR2 is FQGTGA in the germline V gene. V shed 4 bases and J 0 bases; nucleotides not matched to a gene: 4. This CDR3 spans 18 amino acids. CDR3 sequence (DNA): TGTGCCAGCAGCTCCCGACTAGCGGGAGGGCCGAACACCGGGGAGCTGTTTTTT. It encodes CASSSRLAGGPNTGELFF.